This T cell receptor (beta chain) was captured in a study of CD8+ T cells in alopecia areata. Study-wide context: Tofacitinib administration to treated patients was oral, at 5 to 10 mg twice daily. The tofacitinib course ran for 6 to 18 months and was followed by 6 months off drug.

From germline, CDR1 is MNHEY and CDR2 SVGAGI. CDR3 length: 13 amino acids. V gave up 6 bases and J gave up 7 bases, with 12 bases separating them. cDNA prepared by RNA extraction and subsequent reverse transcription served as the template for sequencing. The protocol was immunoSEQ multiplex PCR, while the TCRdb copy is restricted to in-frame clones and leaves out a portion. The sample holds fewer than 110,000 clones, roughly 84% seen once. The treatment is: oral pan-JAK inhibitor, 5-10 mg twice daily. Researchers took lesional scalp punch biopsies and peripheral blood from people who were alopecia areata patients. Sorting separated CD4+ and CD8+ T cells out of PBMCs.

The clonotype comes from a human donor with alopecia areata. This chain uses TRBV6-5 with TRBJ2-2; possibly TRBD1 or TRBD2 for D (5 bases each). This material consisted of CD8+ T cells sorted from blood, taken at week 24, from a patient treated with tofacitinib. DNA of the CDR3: TGTGCCAGCAGCCCCGGGGCGGTCGGGGAGCTGTTTTTT. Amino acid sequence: CASSPGAVGELFF.